The 30 T cell receptor beta chains in this list originate from one sample, sequenced in a study of T cell repertoires in cytomegalovirus infection. MiXCR, applied by TCRdb to the reads, yields one record per CDR3 protein. The sample yields some 700,000 distinct CDR3 sequences, 30% to 40% seen once. Their recognized antigens are unknown. The sequences come from cultured PBMCs, collected from culture after CMV antigen stimulation. These receptors were collected from a human donor in good health (CMV status not recorded). Some clones in this sample may be carry-over from other donors' samples.

The sample holds a few counts of this clonotype. The rearrangement links TRBV7-6 to TRBJ1-6; TRBD1 might be the D (6 bases). Germline V lookup: CDR1 SGHVS, CDR2 FNYEAQ. Trimming pared 4 bases from V and 10 bases from J, leaving 20 bases between. The CDR3 is 16 amino acids. The CDR3 coding sequence is TGTGCCAGCAGCTCACGCCGGGACAAACTAGAATCACCCCTCCACTTT. Translated: CASSSRRDKLESPLHF.

This clonotype came up many times. V is TRBV7-9 and J is TRBJ1-2; 7 bases match TRBD1. The CDR3 contains 17 residues. Per the germline V gene, CDR1 is SEHNR and CDR2 is FQNEAQ (reference sequence). V shed 6 bases and J 7 bases; nucleotides not matched to a gene: 20. CDR3 residues: CASRIPPYRGGSRGYTF. CDR3 coding DNA: TGTGCCAGCAGAATCCCCCCCTACAGGGGAGGATCACGTGGCTACACCTTC.

The genes are TRBV5-1 and TRBJ1-2; TRBD1 is a possible D gene (5 bases). The length of the CDR3 is 14 residues. CDR1 and CDR2 (germline): SGHRS, YFSETQ. V was pared by 3 bases and J by 3 bases, with 12 bases between. The CDR3 sequence: CASSSPGYDYGYTF. In nucleotides, the CDR3 is TGCGCCAGCAGCTCCCCAGGGTACGACTATGGCTACACCTTC.

This clonotype was seen at least ten times. The chain recombines TRBV7-2 with TRBJ1-5, with D unresolved. Germline CDR1 and CDR2: SGHTA and FQGNSA. The length of the CDR3 is 15 residues. Between the trimmed V and J ends, which lost 5 bases and 2 bases, there was a span of 13 bases. CDR3 residues: CASSLTSAGNQPQHF. The CDR3 DNA follows: TGTGCCAGCAGCCTGACCTCGGCTGGCAATCAGCCCCAGCATTTT.

This clonotype was observed a few times. The chain employs TRBV4-1 and TRBJ1-2; D is unresolved. The V gene lost 0 bases and the J gene lost 3 bases, with 5 bases spanning the gap. CDR3 length equals 13 residues. Per germline, CDR1 MGHRA and CDR2 YSYEKL. The CDR3 bases are TGCGCCAGCAGCCAAGAAGAGTACTATGGCTACACCTTC. Its protein is CASSQEEYYGYTF.

This chain connects TRBV27 to TRBJ2-3; D call uncertain. V lost 5 bases, J lost 6 bases, and 12 bases lay in between. CDR1 MNHEY and CDR2 SMNVEV come from the germline V gene (reference sequence). CDR3 length: 13 amino acids. CDR3 DNA: TGTGCCAGCAGTATAGCAGATATCGATACGCAGTATTTT. This translates into CASSIADIDTQYF.

This rearrangement joins TRBV7-9 to TRBJ2-1; perhaps TRBD2 as D (5 bases). CDR3 length: 14 residues. Germline assignment: CDR1 SEHNR and CDR2 FQNEAQ (reference sequence). Trimming cost V 4 bases and J 12 bases, with 19 bases left between them. This CDR3 reads CASSSLGLPHRQFF. Written as DNA, the CDR3 is TGTGCCAGCAGCTCCTTAGGACTCCCCCACCGGCAGTTCTTC.

The chain is built from TRBV7-2 and TRBJ2-5; TRBD2 matches 8 bases. V gave up 5 bases and J gave up 2 bases; unmatched junction bases: 10. The CDR3 has 16 residues. Germline lookup yields CDR1 SGHTA and CDR2 FQGNSA. CDR3 DNA: TGTGCCAGCAGCCGTCGGGGGGGCGCTGAGCAAGAGACCCAGTACTTC. Translated: CASSRRGGAEQETQYF.

The chain uses TRBV20-1 and TRBJ2-6; D might be TRBD1 or TRBD2, each matching 5 bases. The CDR3 covers 14 residues. Germline-derived CDR1 and CDR2 are DFQATT and SNEGSKA (reference sequence). Trimming stripped 5 bases from V and 1 base from J, with 9 bases between. For the CDR3, the DNA is TGCAGTGCTGGGTGGGGGTCTGGGGCCAACGTCCTGACTTTC. Residues: CSAGWGSGANVLTF.

The chain joins TRBV18 to TRBJ1-4; unclear D gene. CDR3 length equals 16 residues. CDR1 is KGHSH, CDR2 LQKENI, per germline. The V gene lost 1 base and the J gene lost 1 base, with 10 bases spanning the gap. CDR3 in DNA: TGTGCCAGCTCACCACTTGAGTCCGTAACTAATGAAAAACTGTTTTTT. It yields the protein CASSPLESVTNEKLFF. The full variable domain, completed using reference TRBV18 and TRBJ1-4, is NAGVMQNPRHLVRRRGQEARLRCSPMKGHSHVYWYRQLPEEGLKFMVYLQKENIIDESGMPKERFSAEFPKEGPSILRIQQVVRGDSAAYFCASSPLESVTNEKLFFGSGTQLSVL.

This clonotype turned up a few times. The V call is TRBV2, the J call TRBJ2-7, with D perhaps being TRBD1 or TRBD2 (5 bases each). Between the trimmed V and J ends, which lost 7 bases and 0 bases, there was a span of 7 bases. Germline CDR1 and CDR2: SNHLY and FYNNEI. The CDR3 covers 12 residues. Here the CDR3 reads CASTGSSYEQYF. The CDR3 DNA reads as TGTGCCAGCACAGGGAGCTCCTACGAGCAGTACTTC.

This clonotype appeared a few times. The J gene is TRBJ2-3, the V gene TRBV7-2; perhaps D is TRBD1 or TRBD2 (5 bases each). The CDR3 spans 16 residues. Trimming cost V 4 bases and J 6 bases, with 20 bases left between them. Germline V CDR1 and CDR2: SGHTA, FQGNSA. CDR3 sequence reads: CASSSAGDRVRDTQYF. CDR3 in DNA: TGTGCCAGCAGCTCCGCTGGGGACCGAGTTCGGGATACGCAGTATTTT. The full variable domain, with the rest looked up from reference TRBV7-2 and TRBJ2-3, is GAGVSQSPSNKVTEKGKDVELRCDPISGHTALYWYRQSLGQGLEFLIYFQGNSAPDKSGLPSDRFSAERTGGSVSTLTIQRTQQEDSAVYLCASSSAGDRVRDTQYFGPGTRLTVL.

This clonotype was counted many times. The chain links TRBV7-2 to TRBJ1-5; D unresolved. CDR3 size: 16 residues. Germline loops: CDR1 SGHTA, CDR2 FQGNSA. V was shortened by 3 bases and J by 6 bases, with 18 bases between the two germline ends. The CDR3 reads CASSLEVLSFGQPQHF. CDR3 coding DNA: TGTGCCAGCAGCTTGGAGGTTTTGTCGTTCGGTCAGCCCCAGCATTTT. Full variable domain (outside the CDR3, taken from reference TRBV7-2 and TRBJ1-5): GAGVSQSPSNKVTEKGKDVELRCDPISGHTALYWYRQSLGQGLEFLIYFQGNSAPDKSGLPSDRFSAERTGGSVSTLTIQRTQQEDSAVYLCASSLEVLSFGQPQHFGDGTRLSIL.

The rearrangement uses TRBV19 and TRBJ2-5; no reliable D call. The CDR3 sequence is 16 residues long. The germline V gene encodes CDR1 LNHDA and CDR2 SQIVND (reference sequence). Trimming took 6 bases from V and 1 from J, leaving 18 bases between them. CDR3 sequence: CASRPTAWGAQETQYF. The CDR3 bases are TGTGCCAGTAGGCCCACGGCGTGGGGTGCCCAAGAGACCCAGTACTTC.

This clonotype was seen a few times. The V gene is TRBV7-2, the J gene TRBJ2-1; D is uncertain. This CDR3 has 14 residues. The germline CDR1 and CDR2 sequences are SGHTA and FQGNSA. Trimming left V 1 base short and J 6 bases short, with 10 bases between. The CDR3 loop is CASSLDLGLNEQFF. The CDR3 nucleotides read TGTGCCAGCAGCTTAGACTTAGGGCTCAATGAGCAGTTCTTC.

This clonotype was detected only once. The rearrangement uses TRBV3-1 and TRBJ1-2; 9 nucleotides agree with TRBD1. The germline gives CDR1 LGHDT, CDR2 YNNKEL (reference sequence). The CDR3 has 17 amino acids. Trimming at V came to 0 bases and at J to 6 bases, leaving 11 bases not matched to a gene. In DNA form, the CDR3 reads TGTGCCAGCAGCCAAGACAAGACAGGGGGAAAGAGGCATGGCTACACCTTC. Amino acids: CASSQDKTGGKRHGYTF.

This clonotype was recorded many times. This chain joins TRBV12-3 or TRBV12-4 and TRBJ1-5, with a weak D call TRBD1 (5 bases). There are 14 residues in the CDR3. Trimming shortened V by 2 bases and J by 7 bases, and 12 bases separated the two germline ends. CDR3 region: CASSLWGSGQPQHF. The DNA for the CDR3 is TGTGCCAGCAGTTTATGGGGGTCAGGGCAGCCCCAGCATTTT.

The V gene is TRBV7-2, the J gene TRBJ2-6; the D is unclear. Germline CDR1 SGHTA, CDR2 FQGNSA. V was clipped by 5 bases and J by 0 bases, with 11 bases between them. CDR3 size: 16 residues. The CDR3 region is CASSPTAISGANVLTF. CDR3 coding DNA: TGTGCCAGCAGCCCGACCGCAATCTCTGGGGCCAACGTCCTGACTTTC.

This clonotype came up once. J is TRBJ2-2 and V is TRBV28; 9 bases map to TRBD1. The CDR3 spans 17 residues. Per the germline V gene, CDR1 is MDHEN and CDR2 is SYDVKM. The V segment lost 4 bases and the J segment 4 bases; nucleotides outside the gene matches: 10. The CDR3: CASSSLITGGVTGELFF. The CDR3 DNA is TGTGCCAGCAGTTCCCTTATCACAGGGGGCGTCACCGGGGAGCTGTTTTTT.

This chain links TRBV19 with TRBJ1-2, with D hard to call. Trimming removed 2 bases from V and 8 bases from J, with 18 bases in between. The CDR3 loop spans 15 amino acids. CDR1 and CDR2 from the germline V gene are LNHDA and SQIVND (reference sequence). The CDR3: CASSISHLGVWGYTF. CDR3 in DNA: TGTGCCAGTAGTATATCCCACCTGGGCGTGTGGGGCTACACCTTC.

This clonotype came up a few times. The chain recombines TRBV7-2 with TRBJ2-7; D assignment may be TRBD1 or TRBD2 (5 bases each). The CDR3 is 15 amino acids. CDR1 is SGHTA and CDR2 is FQGNSA in the germline V gene. V was pared by 6 bases and J by 2 bases, with 17 bases between. CDR3 in amino acids: CASSQNAGAAYEQYF. Here the CDR3 DNA reads TGTGCCAGCAGTCAGAACGCCGGGGCAGCCTACGAGCAGTACTTC.

Concerning this clonotype: The germline gene is not matched at one end of the junction; a read error may be the cause. J is TRBJ2-5 and V is TRBV5-3, with TRBD2 as a possible D gene (6 bases). TRBV5-3 is labeled an ORF, and its function is uncertain. This CDR3 is built from 15 residues. The CDR3 sequence is CASSSRTGVRETQYF. The CDR3 DNA sequence: TGTGCCAGCAGCTCTCGTACGGGAGTGAGAGAGACCCAGTACTTC.

The chain has TRBV6-4 and TRBJ2-4; the D gene is possibly TRBD1 (5 bases). The CDR3 loop spans 12 amino acids. V shed 10 bases and J shed 8 bases, with 15 bases lying between them. Germline CDR1 and CDR2: MRHNA and SNTAGT. This CDR3 is CANHTTDDIQYF. The CDR3 DNA sequence: TGTGCCAACCATACGACAGATGACATTCAGTACTTC.

This clonotype has a count of ten or more. The genes are TRBV19 and TRBJ1-1, with D uncertain. Germline-derived CDR1 and CDR2 are LNHDA and SQIVND (reference sequence). V lost 5 bases and J 0 bases, leaving 10 bases between the germline ends. The CDR3 has 14 amino acids. The CDR3 nucleotides read TGTGCCAGTAGTCCCGCAGGTCTGAACACTGAAGCTTTCTTT. Its translation is CASSPAGLNTEAFF.

The genes are TRBV7-9 and TRBJ2-5; tentative D call: TRBD2 (5 bases). V shed 1 base and J shed 0 bases, with 12 bases lying between them. The CDR3 consists of 16 residues. Germline CDR1 and CDR2: SEHNR and FQNEAQ (reference sequence). The CDR3 DNA sequence: TGTGCCAGCAGCTTAGGTATTGTGGACTACCAAGAGACCCAGTACTTC. It yields the protein CASSLGIVDYQETQYF.

This clonotype occurred a few times. J is TRBJ2-7 and V is TRBV20-1; 7 bases fit TRBD1. The CDR3 runs 14 residues. Looked up from germline, CDR1 is DFQATT and CDR2 is SNEGSKA (reference sequence). J was trimmed by 1 base and V by 7 bases; bases with no gene match: 10. As DNA, the CDR3 is TGCAGTGGGGTTGCGACAGGGAGTTCCTACGAGCAGTACTTC. This sequence encodes CSGVATGSSYEQYF.

This chain links TRBV7-2 with TRBJ1-2, with 7 bases identical to TRBD1. The trim removed 5 bases at V and 4 bases at J, leaving 10 bases unmatched. Per the germline V gene, CDR1 is SGHTA and CDR2 is FQGNSA. CDR3 length equals 15 residues. CDR3: CASSPPGGMGYGYTF. Written as DNA, the CDR3 is TGTGCCAGCAGCCCCCCAGGGGGTATGGGCTATGGCTACACCTTC.

This clonotype was detected many times. The chain links TRBV7-2 to TRBJ1-1, with D possibly being TRBD1 (6 bases). Germline V gives CDR1 SGHTA, CDR2 FQGNSA. V gave up 0 bases and J gave up 10 bases, with 15 bases separating them. The CDR3 runs to 14 residues. In nucleotides, the CDR3 is TGTGCCAGCAGCTTAGCCGCCGGAGGGACATCAGCTTTCTTT. The encoded protein is CASSLAAGGTSAFF.

This chain connects TRBV11-2 to TRBJ2-1, with a possible D match to TRBD2 (6 bases). CDR1 and CDR2 (germline): SGHAT, FQNNGV. V shed 4 bases and J shed 4 bases, with 14 bases lying between them. The CDR3 contains 15 residues. This chain's CDR3 is CASSWGGGVYNEQFF. Written as DNA, the CDR3 is TGTGCCAGCAGCTGGGGAGGCGGGGTATACAATGAGCAGTTCTTC.

The V and J genes are TRBV24-1 and TRBJ1-1; possibly TRBD1 for D (5 bases). Per germline, CDR1 KGHDR and CDR2 SFDVKD. The V end was cut by 4 bases, the J end by 4 bases, with 15 bases between. This CDR3 has 15 amino acids. The CDR3: CATSEAGRGPTEAFF. The CDR3, as DNA: TGTGCCACCAGTGAAGCCGGACGGGGCCCCACTGAAGCTTTCTTT.